This T cell receptor beta chain is drawn from a study of blood T cells in healthy people across ages. Study results and caveats: One million T cells yielded diversity estimates that were considered underestimates.

Primers used in a second PCR of about 7 to 12 cycles were a sample-barcoded 5' primer and a J-beta primer mix. A single record per CDR3 protein comes from TCRdb applying MiXCR to the 5' RACE reads. Of around 1,600,000 distinct CDR3 sequences listed, about 42% are singletons. For this clonotype: Antigen unknown.

CDR3 size: 11 residues. V lost 8 bases to trimming and J lost 4 bases, with 11 bases between them. Germline assignment: CDR1 SQVTM and CDR2 ANQGSEA. The chain recombines TRBV29-1 with TRBJ1-1; D perhaps matches TRBD1 (6 bases). The sequence was obtained from a woman aged 18-29 years in good health. Sequenced sample: blood. The CDR3 region has the DNA TGCAGCTCCAGGGGAACCACTGAAGCTTTCTTT. Translation: CSSRGTTEAFF.